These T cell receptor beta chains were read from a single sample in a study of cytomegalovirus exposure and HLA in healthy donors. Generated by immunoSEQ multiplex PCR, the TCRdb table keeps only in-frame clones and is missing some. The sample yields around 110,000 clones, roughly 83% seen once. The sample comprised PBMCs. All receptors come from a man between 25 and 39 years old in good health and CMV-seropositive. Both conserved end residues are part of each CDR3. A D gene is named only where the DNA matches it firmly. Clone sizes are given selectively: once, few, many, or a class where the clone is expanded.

TGTGCCAGTAGTATTGGACAGCGCCTCTACAATGAGCAGTTCTTC	CASSIGQRLYNEQFF	NA	TRBV19	TRBJ2-1	NA
TGTGCCAGCAGCTTCGGTGAGGGACAGGGCTATAACGTTTTT	CASSFGEGQGYNVF	TRBD1	TRBV5-6	TRBJ1-1	NA
TGTGCCAGCAGGGCCGGGACAGGGAATGAAAAACTGTTTTTT	CASRAGTGNEKLFF	TRBD1	TRBV5-4	TRBJ1-4	NA
TGTGCCCGGGTAGGGGCGCACACCGGGGAGCTGTTTTTT	CARVGAHTGELFF	NA	TRBV7-9	TRBJ2-2	NA
TGTGCCAGCAGTTTGGTTCAGGGGAACAATGAGCAGTTCTTC	CASSLVQGNNEQFF	NA	TRBV27	TRBJ2-1	NA
TGTGCCAGCAGTGAAGAAGGTGGAGTACCCTACGAGCAGTACTTC	CASSEEGGVPYEQYF	NA	TRBV6-1	TRBJ2-7	few
TGTGCCAGCAGCTTAGCGGTCGGCGGGCTTTCCTACAATGAGCAGTTCTTC	CASSLAVGGLSYNEQFF	NA	TRBV11-2	TRBJ2-1	NA
TGTGCCACCAGCAGAGCGGACACTGAAGCTTTCTTT	CATSRADTEAFF	NA	TRBV15	TRBJ1-1	few
TGTGCCAGCAGCCTTTTGGGGCGCAATCAGCCCCAGCATTTT	CASSLLGRNQPQHF	NA	TRBV14	TRBJ1-5	NA
TGCGCCAGCAGCCATTCCCGGGACACTCCCTACGAGCAGTACTTC	CASSHSRDTPYEQYF	NA	TRBV4-3	TRBJ2-7	few
TGTGCCAGTAGCCAGGACATATTCCATAATTCACCCCTCCACTTT	CASSQDIFHNSPLHF	NA	TRBV19	TRBJ1-6	NA
TGTGCCTTAGAAGACCTAGCCAAAAACAGTCAGTACTTC	CALEDLAKNSQYF	NA	TRBV30	TRBJ2-4	NA
TGCGCCAGCAGCCGTACCCCGGGACAGGGGATGTACGAGCAGTACTTC	CASSRTPGQGMYEQYF	TRBD1	TRBV4-1	TRBJ2-7	NA
TGCGCCAGCACGGGACAGGACCCCACAGATACGCAGTATTTT	CASTGQDPTDTQYF	TRBD1	TRBV5-1	TRBJ2-3	NA
TGTGCCAGCAGTGAAGAAGGTGAACAGATAAACACTGAAGCTTTCTTT	CASSEEGEQINTEAFF	NA	TRBV6-1	TRBJ1-1	medium-sized
TGTGCCAGCTCCCGGGACAGGACTTCCTACGAGCAGTACTTC	CASSRDRTSYEQYF	TRBD1	TRBV18	TRBJ2-7	NA
TGTGCCAGCAGTTTAGGCCCCCCAGGGGGCGGTATGGCTGAAGCTTTCTTT	CASSLGPPGGGMAEAFF	TRBD1	TRBV7-8	TRBJ1-1	NA
TGTGCCAGCAGCTCTAGCGTGCGTGCCTACGAGCAGTACTTC	CASSSSVRAYEQYF	NA	TRBV7-2	TRBJ2-7	NA
TGTGCCAGCAGTGAGCGGACAGGGGAAAATGAGCAGTTCTTC	CASSERTGENEQFF	TRBD1	TRBV6-4	TRBJ2-1	NA
TGTGCCAGCTCACGGGCCGCGGGAGATGGCTACACCTTC	CASSRAAGDGYTF	NA	TRBV18	TRBJ1-2	NA
TGTGCCAGCAGTTACTTCTCTAGCTATGGCTACACCTTC	CASSYFSSYGYTF	NA	TRBV6-6	TRBJ1-2	few
TGTGCCAGCAGCTTAGGAACAAACAGGGGGTTATGGGAGCAGTACTTC	CASSLGTNRGLWEQYF	TRBD1	TRBV7-9	TRBJ2-7	NA
TGTGCCAGCAGTTTACTCCGGACAGGGGACCTTCAAGAGACCCAGTACTTC	CASSLLRTGDLQETQYF	TRBD1	TRBV28	TRBJ2-5	NA
TGCAGCGCCGGGACAGGGCGTAACACTGAAGCTTTCTTT	CSAGTGRNTEAFF	TRBD1	TRBV29-1	TRBJ1-1	NA
TGTGCCAGCAGTTACCACAGGGGCAACACTGAAGCTTTCTTT	CASSYHRGNTEAFF	TRBD1	TRBV6-5	TRBJ1-1	NA
TGTGCCAGCAGAATAATGGGGGGACTAGATGAAAAACTGTTTTTT	CASRIMGGLDEKLFF	NA	TRBV27	TRBJ1-4	NA
TGTGCCAGCAGCTCCCGGACTAACACAGATACGCAGTATTTT	CASSSRTNTDTQYF	NA	TRBV11-2	TRBJ2-3	NA
TGTGCCAGCAGCTTAGTCGGTTATAGGGACAGGACTAACTATGGCTACACCTTC	CASSLVGYRDRTNYGYTF	TRBD1	TRBV7-6	TRBJ1-2	NA
TGTGCCAGCTCACCACCAACAGATCCCTACGAGCAGTACTTC	CASSPPTDPYEQYF	NA	TRBV18	TRBJ2-7	NA
TGTGCCAGCACCACCTGGGGCCGGGACGAGCAGTACTTC	CASTTWGRDEQYF	NA	TRBV5-4	TRBJ2-7	NA
TGTGCCAGCAGCTTAGGACAGGGGGTACGCTACGAGCAGTACTTC	CASSLGQGVRYEQYF	TRBD1	TRBV7-9	TRBJ2-7	NA
TGTGCCAGCTCACCACAGACTAGCGGAGGGGGGTCCGAGCAGTACTTC	CASSPQTSGGGSEQYF	TRBD2	TRBV18	TRBJ2-7	once
TGTGCCAGCAGCTTATCTAGCGGGGGCACCTACGAGCAGTACTTC	CASSLSSGGTYEQYF	TRBD2	TRBV7-2	TRBJ2-7	once
TGTGCCAGCAGCTTGACAGAAGAGACCCAGTACTTC	CASSLTEETQYF	NA	TRBV11-2	TRBJ2-5	NA
TGTGCCAGCAAAGAAGGGACAGCAGTATATGGCTACACCTTC	CASKEGTAVYGYTF	TRBD1	TRBV6-5	TRBJ1-2	few
TGTGCCTGGAGTAGGGACAGATTCTCCTACAATGAGCAGTTCTTC	CAWSRDRFSYNEQFF	TRBD1	TRBV30	TRBJ2-1	NA
TGTGCTAGCAGTTCCAGGGGCACCGGGGAGCTGTTTTTT	CASSSRGTGELFF	NA	TRBV7-7	TRBJ2-2	NA
TGTGCCAGCAGTTCCCGAGGGACTCTGACCGAAGAGACCCAGTACTTC	CASSSRGTLTEETQYF	NA	TRBV27	TRBJ2-5	few
TGTGCCAGCAGTCCTCACAGGGCTACTAATGAAAAACTGTTTTTT	CASSPHRATNEKLFF	NA	TRBV28	TRBJ1-4	NA
TGTGCCAGCAGCTCGGGCTCCTACAATGAGCAGTTCTTC	CASSSGSYNEQFF	NA	TRBV7-8	TRBJ2-1	NA